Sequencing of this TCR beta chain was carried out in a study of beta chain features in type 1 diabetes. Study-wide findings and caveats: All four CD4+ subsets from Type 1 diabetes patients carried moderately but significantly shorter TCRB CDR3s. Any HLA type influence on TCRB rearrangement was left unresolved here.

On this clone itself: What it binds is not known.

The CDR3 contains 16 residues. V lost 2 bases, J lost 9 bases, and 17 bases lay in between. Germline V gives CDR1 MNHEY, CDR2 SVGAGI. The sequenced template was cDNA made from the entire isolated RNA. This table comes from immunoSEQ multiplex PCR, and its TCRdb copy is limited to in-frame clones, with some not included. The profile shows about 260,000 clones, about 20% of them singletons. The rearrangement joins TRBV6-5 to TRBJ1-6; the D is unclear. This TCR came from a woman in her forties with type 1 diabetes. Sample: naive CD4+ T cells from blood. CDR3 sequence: CASSYRWPEESSPLHF. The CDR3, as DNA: TGTGCCAGCAGTTACCGGTGGCCGGAGGAAAGTTCACCCCTCCACTTT.